The present TCR beta chain was sequenced within a study of blood T cells in healthy people across ages. On this clonotype itself: Its matching antigen is unknown.

The authors ran a second PCR of roughly 6 to 12 cycles using a sample-barcoded 5' primer and a J-beta primer mix. TCRdb reprocessed the 5' RACE reads via MiXCR and lists one record per CDR3 protein. The sample lists more than 800,000 distinct CDR3 sequences; 35% to 50% were seen once. V shed 5 bases, J shed 2 bases, and the junction held 7 bases outside the gene matches. The V gene's germline CDR1 is DFQATT and CDR2 SNEGSKA (reference sequence). CDR3 length equals 14 residues. Study outcomes and limitations: Greater diversity and more naive CD4+ cells were seen in long-lived donors than in aged donors.

Material for sequencing was blood. This receptor was obtained from an older woman in good health. The chain is built from TRBV20-1 and TRBJ2-7; the match to TRBD1 covers 9 bases. DNA for the CDR3: TGCAGTGCTCGGGACAGGGTCCCGACCTACGAGCAGTACTTC. Residues: CSARDRVPTYEQYF.